This T cell receptor beta chain came from a study of blood T cell repertoires in COVID-19. Per the authors' pipeline: Estimates of nucleated cell counts were drawn from the amplification of reference gene primers. The table came from immunoSEQ multiplex PCR; TCRdb's copy has only in-frame clones and leaves some out. The D gene and trimming were derived from the DNA, and the V and J assignments and clone size from that table. The table records around 310,000 clones, around 91% of them present only once. Germline trimming cut 0 bases from V and 9 bases from J; bases unmatched to any gene: 4. CDR1 and CDR2 from the germline V gene are SGDLS and YYNGEE. The CDR3 is made up of 15 amino acids.

The chain couples TRBV9 to TRBJ2-1; 12 nucleotides match TRBD2. The origin of this receptor is a woman aged 40 to 49 with COVID-19, enrolled during active disease. Input material: peripheral blood. The CDR3 coding sequence is TGTGCCAGCAGCGTAGTTCCGACTAGCGGGGGTGAGCAGTTCTTC. Translating it yields CASSVVPTSGGEQFF.